The clone carrying this TCR beta chain turned up a few times. The germline gives CDR1 SGHTA, CDR2 FQGTGA. This CDR3 has 14 amino acids. Germline trimming cut 1 base from V and 6 bases from J; bases unmatched to any gene: 4. These data originate in a study of sequential checkpoint blockade in melanoma. Treatment noted: randomized to nivolumab then ipilimumab (arm A) or the reverse (arm B). Sorted cells were live CD3+CD8+, lacking CD19 and CD56, from PBMCs. Sequencing was performed with immunoSEQ multiplex PCR; in TCRdb, only in-frame clones are kept and a portion is missing. Here the sample spans over 10,000 clones, about four fifths being singletons.

The sample consisted of CD8+ T cells sorted from blood (inferred from file names), taken from a patient given nivolumab and ipilimumab in sequence. V is TRBV7-3 and J is TRBJ1-2; 8 nucleotides line up with TRBD1. This receptor was identified in a human donor with melanoma. CDR3 amino acids: CASSLMSGGDGYTF. The CDR3 DNA reads TGTGCCAGCAGCTTAATGTCAGGGGGCGATGGCTACACCTTC.